Shown below are 12 T cell receptor beta chains from a single sample sequenced in a study of T-cell reconstitution after alpha-beta-depleted transplantation in children. Unique molecular identifiers were incorporated during preparation of the TCRbeta library. Each CDR3 protein is one row after TCRdb ran MiXCR on the PCR reads. The sample contains about 250,000 distinct CDR3 sequences, 20% to 30% of which appear only once. Sequencing was performed on PBMCs, mostly from graft donor cells, taken 360 days after TCRalphabeta/CD19-depleted stem cell transplant. The source of these receptors is a female patient aged 2-15 years who had a stem cell transplant for congenital amegakaryocytic thrombocytopenia, so the T cells may come from the graft donor.

This clonotype was seen only a few times. The chain couples TRBV29-1 to TRBJ2-3; no firm D call. The CDR3 is 12 amino acids. The germline V gene encodes CDR1 SQVTM and CDR2 ANQGSEA. Trimming left V 7 bases short and J 2 bases short, with 10 bases between. CDR3 nucleotide sequence: TGCAGCGCGGGCGTGGTCACAGATACGCAGTATTTT. The encoded protein is CSAGVVTDTQYF.

J is TRBJ1-2 and V is TRBV15, with D unresolved. V was pared by 0 bases and J by 4 bases, with 12 bases between. The CDR3 contains 15 residues. Germline assignment: CDR1 LNHNV and CDR2 YYDKDF (reference sequence). The CDR3 is CATSRDLRVGYGYTF. The DNA of the CDR3 is TGTGCCACCAGCAGAGATCTGCGGGTGGGCTATGGCTACACCTTC.

This clonotype appeared many times. At one boundary the junction diverges from the germline segment, which might be a read error. The chain combines TRBV28 with TRBJ1-4, with a possible D match to TRBD1 (5 bases). The CDR3 totals 14 residues. Germline CDR1 is MDHEN and CDR2 is SYDVKM. The CDR3 loop is CASNLRGYNEKLFF. DNA for the CDR3: TGTGCCAGCAATTTAAGGGGTTATAATGAAAAACTGTTTTTT. Complete variable domain (other parts from reference TRBV28 and TRBJ1-4): DVKVTQSSRYLVKRTGEKVFLECVQDMDHENMFWYRQDPGLGLRLIYFSYDVKMKEKGDIPEGYSVSREKKERFSLILESASTNQTSMYLCASNLRGYNEKLFFGSGTQLSVL.

This clonotype is a singleton in its sample. The chain couples TRBV6-1 to TRBJ2-7, with D possibly matching TRBD2 (6 bases). The germline V and J ends were trimmed by 6 bases and 2 bases, with 17 bases remaining between them. This CDR3 is built from 15 residues. CDR1 and CDR2 from the germline V gene are MNHNS and SASEGT. The CDR3 loop is CASRRLVGIPYEQYF. CDR3 DNA: TGTGCCAGCAGGAGACTAGTTGGGATCCCCTACGAGCAGTACTTC.

The rearrangement links TRBV6-5 to TRBJ2-1; 10 bases are a match to TRBD2. The CDR3 has 16 residues. Germline CDR1 is MNHEY and CDR2 is SVGAGI. V lost 2 bases to trimming and J lost 4 bases; unmatched junction nucleotides: 5. In DNA form, the CDR3 reads TGTGCCAGCAGTTACAGCGGGGGGGCAGGATACAATGAGCAGTTCTTC. This translates into CASSYSGGAGYNEQFF.

This clonotype was seen a handful of times. J is TRBJ2-3 and V is TRBV7-8; 9 nucleotides line up with TRBD1. V dropped 5 bases and J dropped 0; count of bases not matched to a gene: 6. The germline gives CDR1 SGHVS, CDR2 FQNEAQ. The CDR3 is made up of 16 amino acids. The CDR3 loop reads CASSPRTGDSTDTQYF. The CDR3, as DNA: TGTGCCAGCAGCCCAAGGACAGGGGACAGCACAGATACGCAGTATTTT.

This chain links TRBV20-1 with TRBJ2-7; D is ambiguous. V was pared by 4 bases and J by 3 bases, with 1 base between. Germline CDR1 reads DFQATT; CDR2 reads SNEGSKA (reference sequence). The CDR3 runs to 9 residues. The CDR3 DNA is TGCAGTGCTAACTACGAGCAGTACTTC. Protein product: CSANYEQYF.

This clonotype appeared a few times. The chain has TRBV4-1 and TRBJ2-3; 7 bases are a match to TRBD1. Looked up from germline, CDR1 is MGHRA and CDR2 is YSYEKL. This CDR3 comprises 17 residues. V shed 3 bases, J shed 2 bases, and the junction held 11 bases outside the gene matches. CDR3 DNA: TGCGCCAGCAGCCATCCCCGGGGACAGCGGTACACAGATACGCAGTATTTT. Residues: CASSHPRGQRYTDTQYF.

The sample holds a few counts of this clonotype. This chain joins TRBV14 and TRBJ2-5; maybe TRBD2 (7 bases). Germline CDR1 is SGHDN and CDR2 is FVKESK. V was clipped by 4 bases and J by 3 bases, with 12 bases between them. The CDR3 has 14 residues. This chain's CDR3 is CASSRGGREETQYF. The CDR3 nucleotides read TGTGCCAGCAGCCGGGGGGGCCGCGAAGAGACCCAGTACTTC. The full variable domain, in which reference TRBV14 and TRBJ2-5 provide the parts outside the CDR3, is EAGVTQFPSHSVIEKGQTVTLRCDPISGHDNLYWYRRVMGKEIKFLLHFVKESKQDESGMPNNRFLAERTGGTYSTLKVQPAELEDSGVYFCASSRGGREETQYFGPGTRLLVL.

The chain's CDR3 is CASSQGDRAFTDTQYF. CDR3 nucleotides: TGCGCCAGCAGCCAAGGAGACAGGGCCTTCACAGATACGCAGTATTTT. The rearrangement links TRBV4-1 to TRBJ2-3; 7 bases align to TRBD1. With 1 base clipped from V and 2 bases from J, the junction kept 6 bases outside the gene matches. CDR1 and CDR2 (germline): MGHRA, YSYEKL. The CDR3 totals 16 residues.

This clonotype was picked up a small number of times. The genes are TRBV6-2 or TRBV6-3 and TRBJ2-2; D gene ambiguous. Trimming removed 5 bases from V and 2 bases from J, with 0 bases in between. CDR3 size: 11 residues. Germline V gene sequence: CDR1 MNHEY, CDR2 SVGEGT. CDR3 nucleotides: TGTGCCAGCAGTAACACCGGGGAGCTGTTTTTT. Its protein is CASSNTGELFF.

The J gene is TRBJ1-1, the V gene TRBV12-3 or TRBV12-4, with D perhaps TRBD1 (6 bases). The germline V and J ends were trimmed by 9 bases and 0 bases, with 20 bases remaining between them. The CDR3 spans 16 residues. CDR3 sequence: CASGRLPQGMNTEAFF. The CDR3 coding sequence is TGTGCCAGTGGCAGGCTACCGCAGGGGATGAACACTGAAGCTTTCTTT.